The 27 T cell receptor beta chains reported below all come from one sample, sequenced in a study of siplizumab effects on memory and regulatory T cells. Clones were read by immunoSEQ multiplex PCR, and TCRdb kept only the in-frame ones, dropping some. The sample lists fewer than 100,000 clones, about 94% occurring once. Input material: non-Treg CD4+ T cells sorted from blood. These TCRs come from a human donor in good health.

The V gene is TRBV5-1, the J gene TRBJ2-7, with D unclear. Germline V gives CDR1 SGHRS, CDR2 YFSETQ. The CDR3 has 13 residues. V was pared by 4 bases and J by 3 bases, with 11 bases between. The chain's CDR3 is CASSPHAVYEQYF. The CDR3 region has the DNA TGCGCCAGCAGCCCGCACGCTGTCTACGAGCAGTACTTC.

The chain employs TRBV19 and TRBJ1-3, with 7 bases identical to TRBD1. The CDR3 runs 16 residues. CDR1 is LNHDA, CDR2 SQIVND, per germline (reference sequence). V lost 4 bases, J lost 0 bases, and 6 bases stayed unmatched. The CDR3 DNA reads TGTGCCAGTAGTAACCCGGGACAGCGCTCTGGAAACACCATATATTTT. Amino acids: CASSNPGQRSGNTIYF.

The chain combines TRBV30 with TRBJ2-4; unclear D gene. V lost 1 base and J lost 0, with 10 bases in between. The CDR3 is 15 residues long. CDR1 GTSNPN and CDR2 SVGIG come from the germline V gene (reference sequence). The CDR3 DNA reads TGTGCCTGGAGTGGGGCAAGTCTAGCCAAAAACATTCAGTACTTC. Translating gives CAWSGASLAKNIQYF.

The genes are TRBV19 and TRBJ1-5; D perhaps matches TRBD1 (6 bases). Looked up from germline, CDR1 is LNHDA and CDR2 is SQIVND (reference sequence). CDR3 length equals 17 residues. V was shortened by 6 bases and J by 2 bases, with 20 bases between the two germline ends. As DNA, the CDR3 is TGTGCCAGTAGAGGGACACTATCCCTCAGGGGCAATCAGCCCCAGCATTTT. Translating gives CASRGTLSLRGNQPQHF.

The rearrangement joins TRBV11-3 to TRBJ1-6; possible D gene TRBD1, 6 bases. The CDR3 loop spans 15 amino acids. V gave up 3 bases and J gave up 7 bases, with 13 bases separating them. CDR1 SGHNT and CDR2 YENEEA come from the germline V gene. The CDR3 bases are TGTGCCAGCAGCTTCTCAGGGGAAGGCAATTCACCCCTCCACTTT. This sequence encodes CASSFSGEGNSPLHF.

V is TRBV11-3 and J is TRBJ2-1; 15 nucleotides agree with TRBD2. Trimming took 2 bases from V and 9 from J; bases not matched to a gene: 5. The CDR3 is made up of 16 amino acids. The germline CDR1 and CDR2 sequences are SGHNT and YENEEA. The CDR3 nucleotides read TGTGCCAGCAGCTTAAGGACTAGCGGGGGGGCGGTTGAGCAGTTCTTC. Its translation: CASSLRTSGGAVEQFF.

This CDR3 reads CASSQGADGYTF. The DNA for the CDR3 is TGTGCCAGCAGTCAGGGGGCGGATGGCTACACCTTC. This sequence joins TRBV2 and TRBJ1-2; 8 nucleotides line up with TRBD1. This CDR3 is built from 12 residues. Germline-derived CDR1 and CDR2 are SNHLY and FYNNEI. The V gene end was trimmed by 5 bases and the J gene end by 6 bases; junction bases not matched to a gene: 2.

V usage is TRBV5-4 and J usage is TRBJ1-4; no clear D gene. The CDR3 runs 13 residues. With 7 bases removed from V and 3 bases from J, the gap between germline ends came to 10 bases. In germline, CDR1 is SGHNT, CDR2 YYREEE (reference sequence). The CDR3 sequence: CASGEWANEKLFF. The CDR3 DNA is TGTGCCAGCGGGGAATGGGCTAATGAAAAACTGTTTTTT.

The chain employs TRBV4-1 and TRBJ1-1; 7 bases line up with TRBD1. The CDR3 spans 14 residues. Germline trimming cut 1 base from V and 4 bases from J; bases unmatched to any gene: 3. CDR1 is MGHRA and CDR2 is YSYEKL in the germline V gene. The CDR3 coding sequence is TGCGCCAGCAGCCAAGCTCAGGGGGGCACTGAAGCTTTCTTT. Translating it yields CASSQAQGGTEAFF.

The rearrangement uses TRBV7-9 and TRBJ2-7; no definite D call. V gave up 1 base and J gave up 7 bases, with 8 bases separating them. The CDR3 has 12 residues. From germline, CDR1 is SEHNR and CDR2 FQNEAQ (reference sequence). DNA for the CDR3: TGTGCCAGCAGCTTAGGTGACCGGGAGCAGTACTTC. Translated: CASSLGDREQYF.

This clone appeared a single time. V and J are TRBV5-1 and TRBJ1-2; TRBD1 might be the D (5 bases). This CDR3 is 14 amino acids long. V shed 0 bases and J shed 1 base, with 7 bases lying between them. In germline, CDR1 is SGHRS, CDR2 YFSETQ. CDR3 protein: CASSLGQSNYGYTF. CDR3 nucleotides: TGCGCCAGCAGCTTGGGACAGAGTAACTATGGCTACACCTTC.

This chain's CDR3 is CASSVTPRAAALDGYTF. CDR3 nucleotides: TGTGCCAGCAGCGTCACCCCCCGGGCAGCGGCACTAGATGGCTACACCTTC. The rearrangement links TRBV9 to TRBJ1-2; D gene ambiguous. The CDR3 runs to 17 residues. Germline CDR1 reads SGDLS; CDR2 reads YYNGEE. The V end lost 2 bases, the J end lost 6 bases, and 23 bases lay between the germline ends.

The chain combines TRBV11-1 with TRBJ2-1; the match to TRBD2 covers 7 bases. This CDR3 region has 18 residues. J lost 0 bases, V lost 3 bases, and 11 bases had no gene match. The germline V gene encodes CDR1 SGHAT and CDR2 FQDESV (reference sequence). CDR3 coding DNA: TGTGCCAGCAGCTTTGTACGGGGGGATATAAGCTCCTACAATGAGCAGTTCTTC. Translating it yields CASSFVRGDISSYNEQFF.

V is TRBV4-1 and J is TRBJ1-5; the D is unclear. Germline CDR1 and CDR2: MGHRA and YSYEKL. Trimming took off 2 bases at V and 0 bases at J, with 8 bases between the two ends. This CDR3 is built from 15 residues. The CDR3 nucleotides read TGCGCCAGCAGCCAACGGGAACTTAGCAATCAGCCCCAGCATTTT. Its translation: CASSQRELSNQPQHF.

V gene TRBV6-1 combines with J gene TRBJ2-7; tentative D call: TRBD1 (6 bases). Trimming left V 1 base short and J 6 bases short, with 10 bases between. Per germline, CDR1 MNHNS and CDR2 SASEGT. The CDR3 is made up of 13 amino acids. CDR3 in amino acids: CASSEGGPVEQYF. In nucleotides, the CDR3 is TGTGCCAGCAGTGAAGGGGGGCCGGTCGAGCAGTACTTC.

This clone has just one count. This sequence joins TRBV4-3 and TRBJ2-7, with TRBD2 matching over 10 bases. Germline loops: CDR1 LGHNA, CDR2 YSLEER. This CDR3 contains 17 residues. V was clipped by 1 base and J by 2 bases; unmatched bases: 8. The CDR3 nucleotides are TGCGCCAGCAGCCAAGGTACGAGCGGGAGGGCGACCTACGAGCAGTACTTC. Amino acid sequence: CASSQGTSGRATYEQYF.

The genes are TRBV11-3 and TRBJ2-1; D is uncertain. Trimming shortened V by 5 bases and J by 5 bases, and 10 bases separated the two germline ends. This CDR3 has 13 amino acids. CDR1 is SGHNT, CDR2 YENEEA, per germline. The CDR3 bases are TGTGCCAGCAGCCACCGCCGGGACAATGAGCAGTTCTTC. It specifies CASSHRRDNEQFF.

This chain links TRBV7-3 with TRBJ2-1; D may correspond to TRBD1 or TRBD2 (5 bases each). In germline, CDR1 is SGHTA, CDR2 FQGTGA. The CDR3 covers 14 residues. Between the trimmed V and J ends, which lost 5 bases and 13 bases, there was a span of 21 bases. CDR3 region: CASSQTGGLGQQFF. CDR3 coding DNA: TGTGCCAGCAGCCAGACGGGCGGGCTTGGACAACAGTTCTTC.

The V and J genes are TRBV7-2 and TRBJ2-7, with 9 bases lining up with TRBD1. CDR1 is SGHTA and CDR2 is FQGNSA in the germline V gene. The CDR3 covers 15 residues. The V segment lost 3 bases and the J segment 2 bases; nucleotides outside the gene matches: 5. Here the CDR3 DNA reads TGTGCCAGCAGCTTTACAGGGGGCGCAGCCTACGAGCAGTACTTC. Translating it yields CASSFTGGAAYEQYF.

This chain links TRBV7-3 with TRBJ2-1; a possible D gene is TRBD2 (6 bases). The CDR3 is made up of 14 amino acids. V was pared by 1 base and J by 3 bases, with 7 bases between. Germline lookup yields CDR1 SGHTA and CDR2 FQGTGA. For the CDR3, the DNA is TGTGCCAGCAGCTTAAGGCGGGGCTACAATGAGCAGTTCTTC. Protein product: CASSLRRGYNEQFF.

This clone occurred a few times. The chain employs TRBV2 and TRBJ1-2; 8 bases fit TRBD1. CDR3 length: 15 residues. Germline V lookup: CDR1 SNHLY, CDR2 FYNNEI. V gave up 4 bases and J gave up 4 bases; unmatched junction bases: 8. CDR3 in DNA: TGTGCCAGCAGTGGGCCTTCCAGGGGGCCCTATGGCTACACCTTC. This codes for CASSGPSRGPYGYTF.

The chain uses TRBV2 and TRBJ1-1, with D hard to call. Trimming took 7 bases from V and 5 from J, leaving 8 bases between them. The CDR3 contains 11 residues. The V gene's germline CDR1 is SNHLY and CDR2 FYNNEI. DNA for the CDR3: TGTGCCAGCATCGGCGAAACTGAAGCTTTCTTT. This sequence encodes CASIGETEAFF.

The genes are TRBV5-1 and TRBJ1-2; tentative D call: TRBD1 (5 bases). Germline loops: CDR1 SGHRS, CDR2 YFSETQ. V lost 0 bases, J lost 2 bases, and 8 bases lay in between. The CDR3 sequence is 14 residues long. The CDR3 DNA is TGCGCCAGCAGCTTGGATGGGGGAAACTATGGCTACACCTTC. This gives the protein CASSLDGGNYGYTF.

The rearrangement uses TRBV30 and TRBJ1-2; perhaps TRBD1 as D (5 bases). The germline gives CDR1 GTSNPN, CDR2 SVGIG (reference sequence). The CDR3 is 13 amino acids. Trimming took off 4 bases at V and 7 bases at J, with 16 bases between the two ends. CDR3 amino acids: CAWKRQGLSGYTF. CDR3 bases: TGTGCCTGGAAGAGGCAGGGCCTAAGTGGCTACACCTTC.

V usage is TRBV7-2 and J usage is TRBJ2-3, with 14 bases identical to TRBD2. Germline V gives CDR1 SGHTA, CDR2 FQGNSA. The V and J ends lost 3 bases and 2 bases, in that order; junction bases with no gene match: 4. This CDR3 is built from 17 residues. Written as DNA, the CDR3 is TGTGCCAGCAGCTTCGGGACTAGCGGGAGCCCCACAGATACGCAGTATTTT. It specifies CASSFGTSGSPTDTQYF.

DNA of the CDR3: TGTGCCAGCTCAAGCCGGGACAGCCACGTACGACCTGGCTACACCTTC. Amino acid sequence: CASSSRDSHVRPGYTF. The chain couples TRBV18 to TRBJ1-2, with TRBD1 identical over 7 bases. With 5 bases clipped from V and 7 bases from J, the junction kept 16 bases outside the gene matches. The length of the CDR3 is 16 residues. The germline CDR1 and CDR2 sequences are KGHSH and LQKENI.

CDR3 in DNA: TGTGCCAGCAGCTTAGACGGGGGGTCCTACGAGCAGTACTTC. Its translation: CASSLDGGSYEQYF. The rearrangement links TRBV7-9 to TRBJ2-7; TRBD2 agrees at 7 bases. The CDR3 is 14 amino acids. Germline V lookup: CDR1 SEHNR, CDR2 FQNEAQ (reference sequence). The V gene end was trimmed by 1 base and the J gene end by 1 base; junction bases not matched to a gene: 1. Combining the CDR3 with reference TRBV7-9 and TRBJ2-7 gives the whole variable domain DTGVSQNPRHKITKRGQNVTFRCDPISEHNRLYWYRQTLGQGPEFLTYFQNEAQLEKSRLLSDRFSAERPKGSFSTLEIQRTEQGDSAMYLCASSLDGGSYEQYFGPGTRLTVT.